Below, 32 T cell receptor beta chains from the same sample are listed, as sequenced in a study of CD8 T cells in ankylosing spondylitis. From the 5' RACE reads, TCRdb called clonotypes with MiXCR, one entry per CDR3 protein. The sample records 200,000 to 250,000 distinct CDR3 sequences, about 26% being singletons. The sequenced sample consisted of blood, either unsorted or a sorted T cell fraction (not recorded which). The source of these receptors is a male donor with ankylosing spondylitis or in good health (not recorded which).

At least ten counts were recorded for this clonotype. The chain recombines TRBV12-3 or TRBV12-4 with TRBJ2-5, with D possibly TRBD1 on 7 matching bases. This CDR3 has 19 residues. Trimming cost V 5 bases and J 0 bases, with 25 bases left between them. The CDR3 protein is CASSARGRWTGEYQETQYF. In DNA form, the CDR3 reads TGTGCCAGCAGTGCGAGAGGGAGGTGGACAGGCGAGTACCAAGAGACCCAGTACTTC.

This sequence joins TRBV20-1 and TRBJ2-3; TRBD1 aligns across 7 bases. With 0 bases clipped from V and 8 bases from J, the junction kept 17 bases outside the gene matches. The CDR3 is made up of 17 amino acids. CDR1 and CDR2 from the germline V gene are DFQATT and SNEGSKA (reference sequence). The CDR3 spells CSARDPRQGTRVSTQYF. In DNA form, the CDR3 reads TGCAGTGCTAGAGATCCCCGACAGGGCACTCGGGTCAGTACGCAGTATTTT.

In this sample, this clonotype turned up many times. V is TRBV6-2 or TRBV6-3 and J is TRBJ2-3; maybe TRBD1 (5 bases). Trimming removed 2 bases at V and 0 bases at J, with 6 bases between. The CDR3 sequence is 14 residues long. Germline values: CDR1 MNHEY, CDR2 SVGEGT. The CDR3 region is CASSYGASTDTQYF. CDR3 nucleotides: TGTGCCAGCAGTTACGGGGCAAGCACAGATACGCAGTATTTT.

The chain couples TRBV15 to TRBJ2-7; D remains unclear. CDR1 and CDR2 (germline): LNHNV, YYDKDF (reference sequence). This CDR3 spans 15 amino acids. The V gene lost 2 bases and the J gene lost 0 bases, with 11 bases spanning the gap. The CDR3: CATSRRTGSSYEQYF. The CDR3 nucleotides read TGTGCCACCAGCAGAAGGACGGGCAGCTCCTACGAGCAGTACTTC.

This clonotype appeared a few times. The V gene is TRBV5-6, the J gene TRBJ1-2; D gene uncertain. Germline CDR1 SGHDT, CDR2 YYEEEE. V was clipped by 0 bases and J by 0 bases, with 9 bases between them. CDR3 length equals 15 residues. The CDR3 sequence is CASSLGQQANYGYTF. CDR3 bases: TGTGCCAGCAGCTTGGGGCAGCAAGCTAACTATGGCTACACCTTC.

The rearrangement joins TRBV5-1 to TRBJ2-5; TRBD1 or TRBD2 may be the D gene (5 bases each). The V gene lost 1 base and the J gene lost 2 bases, with 9 bases spanning the gap. The CDR3 has 14 residues. Looked up from germline, CDR1 is SGHRS and CDR2 is YFSETQ. The CDR3 here is CASSLRDLQETQYF. The CDR3 nucleotides are TGCGCCAGCAGCTTGAGGGACCTACAAGAGACCCAGTACTTC.

This chain uses TRBV10-3 with TRBJ2-7; 7 bases map to TRBD2. The germline CDR1 and CDR2 sequences are ENHRY and SYGVKD. V dropped 3 bases and J dropped 2; count of bases not matched to a gene: 7. This CDR3 has 15 residues. CDR3 DNA: TGTGCCATCAGTGATCGTGGGGGGGAAACCTACGAGCAGTACTTC. Translation: CAISDRGGETYEQYF.

The chain combines TRBV20-1 with TRBJ2-7; 8 bases agree with TRBD2. V was pared by 3 bases and J by 0 bases, with 4 bases of the junction left unmatched. The CDR3 runs to 14 residues. Germline V gene data show CDR1 as DFQATT and CDR2 as SNEGSKA (reference sequence). The CDR3 protein is CSASPLAGSYEQYF. The CDR3 nucleotides read TGCAGTGCTAGTCCCCTAGCGGGCTCCTACGAGCAGTACTTC.

Many counts were recorded for this clonotype. The chain employs TRBV20-1 and TRBJ2-1; 9 bases align to TRBD2. Germline CDR1 and CDR2: DFQATT and SNEGSKA (reference sequence). This CDR3 region has 16 residues. V lost 2 bases and J lost 2; bases outside the gene matches: 7. The CDR3 region has the DNA TGCAGTGCTAGACCGATGTCTAGCGGGACCTACAATGAGCAGTTCTTC. Translating gives CSARPMSSGTYNEQFF.

This clonotype was seen only once. The chain carries TRBV4-3 and TRBJ1-2, with TRBD1 matching 7 bases. V shed 1 base and J 7 bases; nucleotides not matched to a gene: 3. CDR1 and CDR2 from the germline V gene are LGHNA and YSLEER. This CDR3 has 13 amino acids. The CDR3 here is CASSQGTGPGYTF. CDR3 DNA: TGCGCCAGCAGCCAAGGGACAGGACCTGGCTACACCTTC.

This clonotype occurred many times. The chain carries TRBV7-9 and TRBJ2-1; 8 nucleotides agree with TRBD2. Trimming removed 2 bases from V and 7 bases from J; junction bases left unmatched: 7. This CDR3 has 15 amino acids. Germline CDR1 reads SEHNR; CDR2 reads FQNEAQ (reference sequence). CDR3 DNA: TGTGCCAGCAGCTTACTGTCGGGAGGGCCAAATGAGCAGTTCTTC. Its translation is CASSLLSGGPNEQFF.

Many counts were recorded for this clonotype. The V call is TRBV19, the J call TRBJ1-3; D remains unclear. V lost 0 bases and J 2 bases, leaving 14 bases between the germline ends. The CDR3 runs 17 residues. Per germline, CDR1 LNHDA and CDR2 SQIVND (reference sequence). This CDR3 is CASSIDQRRVTGNTIYF. CDR3 bases: TGTGCCAGTAGTATAGATCAACGGCGGGTAACTGGAAACACCATATATTTT.

This clonotype was picked up a small number of times. The rearrangement joins TRBV20-1 to TRBJ1-1, with D uncertain. This CDR3 region has 13 residues. V was pared by 0 bases and J by 2 bases, with 7 bases between. Germline V lookup: CDR1 DFQATT, CDR2 SNEGSKA (reference sequence). The CDR3: CSAREDGNTEAFF. The CDR3, as DNA: TGCAGTGCTAGAGAGGACGGAAACACTGAAGCTTTCTTT.

The chain uses TRBV6-5 and TRBJ2-1, with D tentatively TRBD2 (6 bases). This CDR3 is built from 13 residues. V lost 5 bases to trimming and J lost 8 bases, with 13 bases between them. CDR1 and CDR2 from the germline V gene are MNHEY and SVGAGI. CDR3 loop: CASSRSGVHEQFF. CDR3 nucleotides: TGTGCCAGCAGTCGCTCGGGAGTACATGAGCAGTTCTTC.

This clonotype was counted only a few times. The CDR3 sequence: CSVELGTSGSDTQYF. Here the CDR3 DNA reads TGCAGCGTTGAACTGGGGACTAGCGGTTCAGATACGCAGTATTTT. The chain couples TRBV29-1 to TRBJ2-3, with 11 nucleotides matching TRBD2. The germline V gene has CDR1 SQVTM and CDR2 ANQGSEA. This CDR3 spans 15 amino acids. J gave up 4 bases and V 2 bases, and 5 bases lay outside the gene matches.

This chain joins TRBV10-3 and TRBJ2-3; D is ambiguous. This CDR3 has 11 residues. V lost 7 bases to trimming and J lost 3 bases, with 5 bases between them. CDR1 is ENHRY, CDR2 SYGVKD, per germline. The CDR3 coding sequence is TGTGCCATCATGGGAACAGATACGCAGTATTTT. Its protein is CAIMGTDTQYF.

Only a few counts were recorded for this clonotype. The V and J genes are TRBV29-1 and TRBJ2-3; D is possibly TRBD2 (5 bases). The CDR3 totals 12 residues. The germline V gene encodes CDR1 SQVTM and CDR2 ANQGSEA. V lost 7 bases and J 1 base, leaving 9 bases between the germline ends. The CDR3 here is CSAISGTDTQYF. CDR3 bases: TGCAGCGCTATTAGCGGCACAGATACGCAGTATTTT.

This clonotype was counted many times. The rearrangement uses TRBV7-9 and TRBJ2-5; 11 positions agree with TRBD2. CDR1 SEHNR and CDR2 FQNEAQ come from the germline V gene (reference sequence). This CDR3 is 14 amino acids long. V was pared by 5 bases and J by 4 bases, with 3 bases of the junction left unmatched. This chain's CDR3 is CASSHGLAGETQYF. The CDR3 DNA follows: TGTGCCAGCAGCCACGGACTAGCGGGAGAGACCCAGTACTTC. The full variable domain, with the rest looked up from reference TRBV7-9 and TRBJ2-5, is DTGVSQNPRHKITKRGQNVTFRCDPISEHNRLYWYRQTLGQGPEFLTYFQNEAQLEKSRLLSDRFSAERPKGSFSTLEIQRTEQGDSAMYLCASSHGLAGETQYFGPGTRLLVL.

This chain connects TRBV5-4 to TRBJ2-1, with TRBD2 matching over 13 bases. This CDR3 spans 17 amino acids. V lost 4 bases and J lost 9; bases outside the gene matches: 13. CDR1 is SGHNT, CDR2 YYREEE, per germline (reference sequence). The CDR3 region has the DNA TGTGCCAGCAGCAAACCCGGACTAGCGGGAGCCAGGGGTGAGCAGTTCTTC. It specifies CASSKPGLAGARGEQFF.

This clonotype appeared many times. V usage is TRBV7-2 and J usage is TRBJ2-1; 11 nucleotides agree with TRBD2. This CDR3 is built from 13 residues. Germline-derived CDR1 and CDR2 are SGHTA and FQGNSA. The V segment lost 10 bases and the J segment 4 bases; nucleotides outside the gene matches: 3. This CDR3 is CATGTSGYNEQFF. Written as DNA, the CDR3 is TGTGCCACCGGGACTAGCGGTTACAATGAGCAGTTCTTC.

The rearrangement links TRBV3-1 to TRBJ2-7; a possible D gene is TRBD2 (6 bases). Trimming took 10 bases from V and 6 from J, leaving 19 bases between them. Germline CDR1 and CDR2: LGHDT and YNNKEL (reference sequence). The CDR3 consists of 13 residues. CDR3 region: CAISQGVGGEQYF. Here the CDR3 DNA reads TGTGCCATCTCCCAAGGGGTCGGGGGCGAGCAGTACTTC.

In its sample, this clonotype was seen many times. The chain combines TRBV9 with TRBJ2-5; D uncertain. The CDR3 is made up of 14 amino acids. V lost 0 bases and J lost 3, with 9 bases in between. Germline-derived CDR1 and CDR2 are SGDLS and YYNGEE. CDR3 DNA: TGTGCCAGCAGCGTAGTACCCGAGAAAGAGACCCAGTACTTC. It translates to CASSVVPEKETQYF.

The gene calls are TRBV20-1 and TRBJ2-3, with 7 positions matching TRBD1. This CDR3 comprises 15 residues. Germline V gene data show CDR1 as DFQATT and CDR2 as SNEGSKA (reference sequence). Unmatched junction bases numbered 15, after V lost 6 bases and J lost 6 bases. The CDR3 DNA reads as TGCAGTGCCCAAAACCTCATCGGCAGGGGGGATACGCAGTATTTT. Encoded protein: CSAQNLIGRGDTQYF.

The rearrangement links TRBV20-1 to TRBJ1-6, with 8 bases fitting TRBD1. This CDR3 is 14 amino acids long. Germline CDR1 DFQATT, CDR2 SNEGSKA (reference sequence). J lost 8 bases, V lost 5 bases, and 8 bases had no gene match. The CDR3 sequence is CSALSRGRDSPLHF. The CDR3 coding sequence is TGCAGTGCTTTATCCAGGGGGCGCGATTCACCCCTCCACTTT.

This clonotype was counted at least ten times. The rearrangement uses TRBV29-1 and TRBJ2-5; D unresolved. The CDR3 sequence is 12 residues long. The V and J ends lost 7 bases and 2 bases respectively, with 11 bases between them. CDR1 SQVTM and CDR2 ANQGSEA come from the germline V gene. The CDR3 reads CSARVGQETQYF. The DNA for the CDR3 is TGCAGCGCCAGAGTTGGACAAGAGACCCAGTACTTC. The full variable domain, its missing parts supplied by reference TRBV29-1 and TRBJ2-5, is SAVISQKPSRDICQRGTSLTIQCQVDSQVTMMFWYRQQPGQSLTLIATANQGSEATYESGFVIDKFPISRPNLTFSTLTVSNMSPEDSSIYLCSARVGQETQYFGPGTRLLVL.

The J gene is TRBJ2-1, the V gene TRBV5-1; 8 nucleotides line up with TRBD1. CDR3 length: 15 residues. Trimming removed 0 bases from V and 3 bases from J; junction bases left unmatched: 2. Germline V gene data show CDR1 as SGHRS and CDR2 as YFSETQ. The CDR3 DNA is TGCGCCAGCAGCTTGGCCGGGACAGGCTACAATGAGCAGTTCTTC. Protein product: CASSLAGTGYNEQFF.

The rearrangement uses TRBV20-1 and TRBJ1-5; the D gene is possibly TRBD1 (5 bases). Germline V gives CDR1 DFQATT, CDR2 SNEGSKA (reference sequence). The V and J ends lost 2 bases and 0 bases respectively, with 11 bases between them. This CDR3 comprises 15 residues. CDR3 in DNA: TGCAGTGCTAGATGGGGCGGGGATAGCAATCAGCCCCAGCATTTT. Encoded protein: CSARWGGDSNQPQHF.

J is TRBJ1-1 and V is TRBV7-8; 7 bases align to TRBD1. V dropped 0 bases and J dropped 7; count of bases not matched to a gene: 5. The CDR3 loop spans 14 amino acids. Germline loops: CDR1 SGHVS, CDR2 FQNEAQ. This CDR3 reads CASSLASWTGEAFF. The DNA for the CDR3 is TGTGCCAGCAGCTTAGCGTCTTGGACAGGTGAAGCTTTCTTT. The full variable domain, its missing parts supplied by reference TRBV7-8 and TRBJ1-1, is GAGVSQSPRYKVAKRGQDVALRCDPISGHVSLFWYQQALGQGPEFLTYFQNEAQLDKSGLPSDRFFAERPEGSVSTLKIQRTQQEDSAVYLCASSLASWTGEAFFGQGTRLTVV.

This clonotype has a count of ten or more. The V and J genes are TRBV5-6 and TRBJ2-5; 11 nucleotides line up with TRBD2. Trimming at V came to 4 bases and at J to 5 bases, leaving 7 bases not matched to a gene. The CDR3 covers 15 residues. Per the germline V gene, CDR1 is SGHDT and CDR2 is YYEEEE. As DNA, the CDR3 is TGTGCCAGCAGCCTCACGACTAGCGGGAAGGAGACCCAGTACTTC. As protein: CASSLTTSGKETQYF.

The chain joins TRBV6-5 to TRBJ2-7; either TRBD1 or TRBD2 may supply D (6 bases each). Germline lookup yields CDR1 MNHEY and CDR2 SVGAGI. The CDR3 has 12 residues. With 6 bases removed from V and 5 bases from J, the gap between germline ends came to 11 bases. The CDR3 loop reads CASRRGDDEQYF. DNA for the CDR3: TGTGCCAGCAGGAGGGGGGATGACGAGCAGTACTTC.

This clonotype was counted ten times or more. This chain joins TRBV5-1 and TRBJ2-1, with D tentatively TRBD1 or TRBD2 (5 bases each). With 4 bases removed from V and 9 bases from J, the gap between germline ends came to 20 bases. CDR3 size: 15 residues. Germline V gene sequence: CDR1 SGHRS, CDR2 YFSETQ. The CDR3 bases are TGCGCCAGCAGCCCCGAGTCGAACCCAGGGACTGAGCAGTTCTTC. Translating it yields CASSPESNPGTEQFF.

The sample holds one count of this clonotype. This could be a read error, since a much larger clone is one nucleotide away. The CDR3 spells CASSAMETQYF. The CDR3 bases are TGTGCCAGCAGCGCCATGGAGACCCAGTACTTC. The rearrangement joins TRBV7-2 to TRBJ2-5; the D is unclear. The germline V gene has CDR1 SGHTA and CDR2 FQGNSA. The ends were cut back, 5 bases at V and 5 bases at J, with 6 bases in the middle. This CDR3 comprises 11 residues. Drawing the rest from reference TRBV7-2 and TRBJ2-5, the complete variable domain is GAGVSQSPSNKVTEKGKDVELRCDPISGHTALYWYRQSLGQGLEFLIYFQGNSAPDKSGLPSDRFSAERTGGSVSTLTIQRTQQEDSAVYLCASSAMETQYFGPGTRLLVL.